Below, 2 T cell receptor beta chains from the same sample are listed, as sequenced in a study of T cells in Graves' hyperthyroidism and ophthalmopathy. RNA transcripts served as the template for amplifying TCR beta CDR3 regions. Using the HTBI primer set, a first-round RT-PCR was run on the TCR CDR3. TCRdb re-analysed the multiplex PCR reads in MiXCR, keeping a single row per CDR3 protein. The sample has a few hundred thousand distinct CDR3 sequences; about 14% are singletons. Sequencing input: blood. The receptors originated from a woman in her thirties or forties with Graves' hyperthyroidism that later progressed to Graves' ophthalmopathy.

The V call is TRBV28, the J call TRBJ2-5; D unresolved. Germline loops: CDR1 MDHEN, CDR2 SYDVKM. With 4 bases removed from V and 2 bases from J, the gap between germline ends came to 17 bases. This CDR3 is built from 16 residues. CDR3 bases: TGTGCCAGCAGTTCATTCGGACGGTTGAAGCAAGAGACCCAGTACTTC. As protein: CASSSFGRLKQETQYF.

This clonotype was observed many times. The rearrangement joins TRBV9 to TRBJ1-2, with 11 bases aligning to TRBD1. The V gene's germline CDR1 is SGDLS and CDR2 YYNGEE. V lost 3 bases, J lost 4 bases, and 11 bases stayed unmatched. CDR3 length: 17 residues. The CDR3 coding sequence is TGTGCCAGCAGCGGCTACGGGACAGGGGGATTGGGCTATGGCTACACCTTC. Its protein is CASSGYGTGGLGYGYTF.